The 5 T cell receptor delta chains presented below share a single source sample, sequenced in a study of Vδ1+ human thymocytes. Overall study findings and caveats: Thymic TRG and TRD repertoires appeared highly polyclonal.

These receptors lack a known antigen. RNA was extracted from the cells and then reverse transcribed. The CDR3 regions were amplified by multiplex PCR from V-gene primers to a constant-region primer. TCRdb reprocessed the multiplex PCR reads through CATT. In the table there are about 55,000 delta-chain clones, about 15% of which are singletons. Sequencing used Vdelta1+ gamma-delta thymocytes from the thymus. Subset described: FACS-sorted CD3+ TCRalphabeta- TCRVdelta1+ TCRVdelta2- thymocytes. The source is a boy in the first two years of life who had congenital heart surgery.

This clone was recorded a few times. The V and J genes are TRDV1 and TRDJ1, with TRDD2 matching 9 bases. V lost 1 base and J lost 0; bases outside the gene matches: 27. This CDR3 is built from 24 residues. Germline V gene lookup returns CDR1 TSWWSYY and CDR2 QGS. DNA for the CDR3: TGTGCTCTTGGGGAACCGCCAGCCTTCCTACGTGTACTGGGTGTACGGTGGTACACCGATAAACTCATCTTT. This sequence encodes CALGEPPAFLRVLGVRWYTDKLIF.

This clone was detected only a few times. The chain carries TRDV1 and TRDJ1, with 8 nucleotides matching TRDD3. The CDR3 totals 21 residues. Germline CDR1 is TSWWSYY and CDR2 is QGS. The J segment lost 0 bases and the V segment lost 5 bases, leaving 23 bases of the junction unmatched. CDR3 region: CALGRRPSHVLGAPYTDKLIF. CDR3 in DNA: TGTGCTCTTGGGAGGAGGCCTTCCCATGTACTGGGGGCCCCGTACACCGATAAACTCATCTTT.

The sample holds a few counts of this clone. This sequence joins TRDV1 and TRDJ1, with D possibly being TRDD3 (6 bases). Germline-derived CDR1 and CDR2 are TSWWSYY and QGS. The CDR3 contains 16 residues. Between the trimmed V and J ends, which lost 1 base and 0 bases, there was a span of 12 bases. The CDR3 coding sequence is TGTGCTCTTGGGGAACGAGCTGGGGTGTACACCGATAAACTCATCTTT. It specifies CALGERAGVYTDKLIF.

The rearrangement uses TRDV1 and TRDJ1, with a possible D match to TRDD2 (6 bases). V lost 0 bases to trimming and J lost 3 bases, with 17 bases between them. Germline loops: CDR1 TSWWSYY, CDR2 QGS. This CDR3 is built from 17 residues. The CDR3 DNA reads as TGTGCTCTTGGGGAACTAATACTAACCCCTTCCCCCGATAAACTCATCTTT. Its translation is CALGELILTPSPDKLIF.

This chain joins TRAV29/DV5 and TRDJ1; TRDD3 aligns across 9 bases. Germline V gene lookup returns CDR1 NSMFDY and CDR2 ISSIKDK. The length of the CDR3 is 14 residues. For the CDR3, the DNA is TGTGCCATTACTGGGGATACGAGCACCGATAAACTCATCTTT. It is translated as CAITGDTSTDKLIF.